Below are 7 T cell receptor beta chains sequenced from a single sample in a study of blood T cells in healthy people across ages. The second PCR ran about 6 to 12 cycles with a sample-barcoded 5' primer and J-beta primers. TCRdb reanalysed the 5' RACE reads using MiXCR and keeps one entry per CDR3 protein. Among around 1.5 million distinct CDR3 sequences listed, roughly 60% were seen once. The sequenced material came from blood. The receptors derive from a man aged 18 to 30 in good health.

The chain recombines TRBV6-6 with TRBJ1-5; 7 nucleotides align to TRBD1. The CDR3 is 16 amino acids. J gave up 2 bases and V 4 bases, and 8 bases lay outside the gene matches. CDR1 MNHNY and CDR2 SVGAGI come from the germline V gene (reference sequence). Here the CDR3 reads CASSSPTGQGNQPQHF. The CDR3 DNA is TGTGCCAGCAGTTCCCCGACAGGGCAAGGCAATCAGCCCCAGCATTTT.

The chain employs TRBV5-1 and TRBJ2-7; 8 bases fit TRBD2. V shed 0 bases and J 4 bases; nucleotides not matched to a gene: 9. The length of the CDR3 is 16 residues. Germline V lookup: CDR1 SGHRS, CDR2 YFSETQ. This CDR3 is CASSLAVREVRYEQYF. Written as DNA, the CDR3 is TGCGCCAGCAGCTTGGCTGTGCGGGAGGTCCGTTACGAGCAGTACTTC.

The chain carries TRBV19 and TRBJ2-7; D might be TRBD2 (5 bases). Trimming removed 3 bases from V and 7 bases from J, with 10 bases in between. Germline CDR1 and CDR2: LNHDA and SQIVND (reference sequence). The CDR3 sequence is 12 residues long. Written as DNA, the CDR3 is TGTGCCAGTAGTATCGGGGTCAATGAGCAGTACTTC. It is translated as CASSIGVNEQYF.

V and J are TRBV4-2 and TRBJ1-2; 8 bases line up with TRBD1. Germline trimming cut 2 bases from V and 0 bases from J; bases unmatched to any gene: 23. Germline V gene sequence: CDR1 LGHNA, CDR2 YNFKEQ. This CDR3 spans 22 amino acids. CDR3 region: CASSQLIVSGTGGRTPNYGYTF. DNA of the CDR3: TGTGCCAGCAGCCAACTAATCGTTTCCGGGACAGGCGGAAGAACCCCTAACTATGGCTACACCTTC.

The chain recombines TRBV10-3 with TRBJ1-1, with 9 bases identical to TRBD1. Germline trimming cut 4 bases from V and 7 bases from J; bases unmatched to any gene: 10. The V gene's germline CDR1 is ENHRY and CDR2 SYGVKD. The CDR3 consists of 15 residues. CDR3 protein: CAISAPGQGRDEAFF. For the CDR3, the DNA is TGTGCCATCAGTGCCCCGGGACAGGGTAGAGATGAAGCTTTCTTT.

The rearrangement links TRBV4-3 to TRBJ2-4; the D is unclear. The J call is in doubt because the DNA end fits TRBJ2-7 better. The germline V gene encodes CDR1 LGHNA and CDR2 YSLEER. The CDR3 has 16 amino acids. The CDR3 DNA reads TGCGCCAGCAGCCAAGATTCGTCCCGAATCTCCTACGAGCAGTACTTC. Protein: CASSQDSSRISYEQYF.

This sequence joins TRBV29-1 and TRBJ2-7; 9 positions match TRBD2. The germline V gene encodes CDR1 SQVTM and CDR2 ANQGSEA. J gave up 5 bases and V 4 bases, and 6 bases lay outside the gene matches. This CDR3 spans 13 amino acids. In DNA, the CDR3 is TGCAGCGTTGCCAGCGGGAGGCTGAACGAGCAGTACTTC. Protein product: CSVASGRLNEQYF.